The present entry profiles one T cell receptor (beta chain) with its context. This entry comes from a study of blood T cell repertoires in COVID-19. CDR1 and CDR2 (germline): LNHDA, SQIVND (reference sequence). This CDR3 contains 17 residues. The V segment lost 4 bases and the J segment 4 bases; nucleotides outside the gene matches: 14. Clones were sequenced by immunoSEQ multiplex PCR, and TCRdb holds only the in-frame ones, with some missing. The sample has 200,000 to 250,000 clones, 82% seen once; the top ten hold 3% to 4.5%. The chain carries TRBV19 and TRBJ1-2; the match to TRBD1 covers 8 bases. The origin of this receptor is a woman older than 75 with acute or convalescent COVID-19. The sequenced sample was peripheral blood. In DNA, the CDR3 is TGTGCCAGTAGTACCTCCGGGACCGAGACAGGGGTCTATGGCTACACCTTC. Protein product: CASSTSGTETGVYGYTF.